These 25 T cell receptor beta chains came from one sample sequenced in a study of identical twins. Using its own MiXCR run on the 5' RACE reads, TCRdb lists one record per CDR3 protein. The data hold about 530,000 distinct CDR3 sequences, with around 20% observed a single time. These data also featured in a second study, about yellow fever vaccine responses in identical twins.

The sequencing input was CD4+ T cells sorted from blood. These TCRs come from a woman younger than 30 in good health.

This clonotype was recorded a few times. In DNA form, the CDR3 reads TGTGCCAGCAGCCGGGGACGGGGAAACTATGGCTACACCTTC. Amino acids: CASSRGRGNYGYTF. The genes are TRBV14 and TRBJ1-2; D is possibly TRBD1 (5 bases). V lost 4 bases to trimming and J lost 2 bases, with 11 bases between them. The CDR3 runs to 14 residues. Germline CDR1 reads SGHDN; CDR2 reads FVKESK.

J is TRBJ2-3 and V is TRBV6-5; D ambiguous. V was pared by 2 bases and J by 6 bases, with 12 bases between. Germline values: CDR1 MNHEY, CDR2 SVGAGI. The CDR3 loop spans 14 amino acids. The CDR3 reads CASSYGQSRDTQYF. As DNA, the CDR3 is TGTGCCAGCAGTTACGGCCAGTCGAGGGATACGCAGTATTTT.

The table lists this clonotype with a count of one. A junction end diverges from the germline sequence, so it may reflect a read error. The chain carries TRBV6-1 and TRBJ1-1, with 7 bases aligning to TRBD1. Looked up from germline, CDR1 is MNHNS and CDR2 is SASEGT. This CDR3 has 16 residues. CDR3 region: CAGRRLRDRKNTEAFF. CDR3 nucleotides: TGTGCCGGCAGGCGACTCCGGGACAGAAAAAACACTGAAGCTTTCTTT.

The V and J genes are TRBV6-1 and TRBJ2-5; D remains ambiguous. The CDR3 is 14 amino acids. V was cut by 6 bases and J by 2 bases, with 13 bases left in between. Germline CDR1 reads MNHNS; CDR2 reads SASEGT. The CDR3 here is CASSPGVVQETQYF. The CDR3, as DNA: TGTGCCAGCAGCCCCGGAGTAGTTCAAGAGACCCAGTACTTC.

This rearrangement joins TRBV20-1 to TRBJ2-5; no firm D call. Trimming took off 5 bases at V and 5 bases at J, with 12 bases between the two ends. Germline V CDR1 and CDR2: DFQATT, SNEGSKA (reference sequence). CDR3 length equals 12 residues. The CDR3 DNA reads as TGCAGTGCTGGAAGGGTGGGGGAGACCCAGTACTTC. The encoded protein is CSAGRVGETQYF.

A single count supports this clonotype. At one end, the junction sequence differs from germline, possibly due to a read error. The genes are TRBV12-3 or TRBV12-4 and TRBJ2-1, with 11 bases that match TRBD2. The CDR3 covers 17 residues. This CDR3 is CVSSSGTSGPSYNEQFF. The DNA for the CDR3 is TGTGTCAGCAGTTCGGGGACTAGCGGTCCCTCCTACAATGAGCAGTTCTTC.

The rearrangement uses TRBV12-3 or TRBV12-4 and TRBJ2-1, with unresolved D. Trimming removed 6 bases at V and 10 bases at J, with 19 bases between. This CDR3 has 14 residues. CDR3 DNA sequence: TGTGCCAGCAGAACCTCGTCGCGGCTGGGCGAGCAGTTCTTC. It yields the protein CASRTSSRLGEQFF.

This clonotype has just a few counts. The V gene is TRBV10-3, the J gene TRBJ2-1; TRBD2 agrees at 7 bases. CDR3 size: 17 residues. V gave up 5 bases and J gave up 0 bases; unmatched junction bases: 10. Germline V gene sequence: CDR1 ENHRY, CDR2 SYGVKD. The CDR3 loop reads CAISPTRGGRSYNEQFF. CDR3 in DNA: TGTGCCATCAGTCCAACCCGCGGGGGTCGCTCCTACAATGAGCAGTTCTTC.

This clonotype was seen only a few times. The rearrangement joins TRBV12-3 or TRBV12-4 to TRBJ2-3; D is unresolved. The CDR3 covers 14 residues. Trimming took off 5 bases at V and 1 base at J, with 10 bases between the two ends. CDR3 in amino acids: CASSPFRGTDTQYF. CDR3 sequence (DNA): TGTGCCAGCAGTCCCTTTCGGGGCACAGATACGCAGTATTTT.

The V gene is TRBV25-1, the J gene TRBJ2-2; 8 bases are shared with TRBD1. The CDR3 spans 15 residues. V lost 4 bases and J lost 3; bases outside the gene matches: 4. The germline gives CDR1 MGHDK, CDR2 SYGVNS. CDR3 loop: CASSGGQGDTGELFF. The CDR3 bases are TGTGCCAGCAGTGGAGGACAGGGCGACACCGGGGAGCTGTTTTTT.

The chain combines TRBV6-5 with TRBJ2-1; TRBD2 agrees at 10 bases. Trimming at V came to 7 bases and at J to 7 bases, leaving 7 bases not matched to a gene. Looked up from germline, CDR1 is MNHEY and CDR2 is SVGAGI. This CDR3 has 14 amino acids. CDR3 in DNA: TGTGCCAGCACTTCTAGCGGGAGAGGAAATGAGCAGTTCTTC. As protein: CASTSSGRGNEQFF.

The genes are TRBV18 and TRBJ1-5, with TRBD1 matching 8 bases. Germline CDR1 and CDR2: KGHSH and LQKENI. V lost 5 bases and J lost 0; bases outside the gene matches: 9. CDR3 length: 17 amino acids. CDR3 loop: CASSAQGGKGSNQPQHF. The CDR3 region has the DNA TGTGCCAGCTCAGCACAGGGGGGAAAGGGTAGCAATCAGCCCCAGCATTTT.

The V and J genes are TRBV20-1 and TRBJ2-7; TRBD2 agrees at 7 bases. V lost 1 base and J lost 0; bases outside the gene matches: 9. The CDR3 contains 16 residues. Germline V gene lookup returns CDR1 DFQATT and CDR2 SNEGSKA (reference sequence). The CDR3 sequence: CSARAIRAGDSYEQYF. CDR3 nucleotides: TGCAGTGCTAGAGCGATCAGGGCGGGGGACTCCTACGAGCAGTACTTC.

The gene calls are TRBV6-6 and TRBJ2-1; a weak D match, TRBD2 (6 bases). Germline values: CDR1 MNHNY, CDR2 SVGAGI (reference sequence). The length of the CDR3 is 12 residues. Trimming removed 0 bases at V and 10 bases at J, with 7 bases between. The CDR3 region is CASSYSRGEQFF. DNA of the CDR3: TGTGCCAGCAGTTACTCACGGGGGGAGCAGTTCTTC.

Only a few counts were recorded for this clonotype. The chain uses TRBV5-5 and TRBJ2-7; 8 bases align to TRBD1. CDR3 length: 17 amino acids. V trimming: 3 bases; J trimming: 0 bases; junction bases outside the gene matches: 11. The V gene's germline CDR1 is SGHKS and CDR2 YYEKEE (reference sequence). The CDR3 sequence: CASSSTNDRGRSYEQYV. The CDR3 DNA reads TGTGCCAGCAGCTCAACTAACGACAGGGGACGCTCCTACGAGCAGTACGTC.

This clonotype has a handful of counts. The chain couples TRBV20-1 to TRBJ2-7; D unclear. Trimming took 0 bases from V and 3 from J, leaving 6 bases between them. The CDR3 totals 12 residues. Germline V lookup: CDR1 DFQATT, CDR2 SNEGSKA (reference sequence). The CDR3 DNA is TGCAGTGCTAGAGATTTCCTCTACGAGCAGTACTTC. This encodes CSARDFLYEQYF.

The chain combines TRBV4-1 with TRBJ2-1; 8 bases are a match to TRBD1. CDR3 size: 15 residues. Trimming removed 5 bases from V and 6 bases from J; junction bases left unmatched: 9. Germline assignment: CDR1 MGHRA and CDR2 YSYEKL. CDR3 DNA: TGCGCCAGCAGCGAACCCGGGACAGGTTCCAATGAGCAGTTCTTC. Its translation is CASSEPGTGSNEQFF.

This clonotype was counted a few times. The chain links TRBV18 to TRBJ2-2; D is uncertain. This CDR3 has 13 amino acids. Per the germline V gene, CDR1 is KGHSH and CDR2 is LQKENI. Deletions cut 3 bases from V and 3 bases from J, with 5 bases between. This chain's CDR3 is CASSPVYTGELFF. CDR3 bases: TGTGCCAGCTCACCTGTCTACACCGGGGAGCTGTTTTTT.

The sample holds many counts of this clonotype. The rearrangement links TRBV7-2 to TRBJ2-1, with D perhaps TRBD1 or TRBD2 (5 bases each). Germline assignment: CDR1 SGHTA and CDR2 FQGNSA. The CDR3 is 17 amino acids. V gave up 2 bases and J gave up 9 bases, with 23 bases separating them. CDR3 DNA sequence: TGTGCCAGCAGCTTATCCTGGGTAGCGCAGTGGGGGAGTGAGCAGTTCTTC. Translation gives CASSLSWVAQWGSEQFF.

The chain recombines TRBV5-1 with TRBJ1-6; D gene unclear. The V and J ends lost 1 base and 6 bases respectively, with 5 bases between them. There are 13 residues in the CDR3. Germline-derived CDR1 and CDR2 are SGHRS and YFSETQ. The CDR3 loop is CASSLTLNSPLHF. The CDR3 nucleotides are TGCGCCAGCAGCTTGACCCTTAATTCACCCCTCCACTTT.

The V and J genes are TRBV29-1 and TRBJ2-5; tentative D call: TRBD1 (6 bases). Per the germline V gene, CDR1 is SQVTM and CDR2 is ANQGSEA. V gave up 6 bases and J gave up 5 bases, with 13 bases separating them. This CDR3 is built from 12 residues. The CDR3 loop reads CSVVTGFETQYF. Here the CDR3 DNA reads TGCAGCGTCGTTACAGGGTTCGAGACCCAGTACTTC.

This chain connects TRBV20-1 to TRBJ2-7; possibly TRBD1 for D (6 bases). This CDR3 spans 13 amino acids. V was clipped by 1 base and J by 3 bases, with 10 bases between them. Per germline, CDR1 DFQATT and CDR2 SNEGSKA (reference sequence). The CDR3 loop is CSARAGAGYEQYF. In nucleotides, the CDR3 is TGCAGTGCTAGAGCAGGGGCGGGCTACGAGCAGTACTTC.

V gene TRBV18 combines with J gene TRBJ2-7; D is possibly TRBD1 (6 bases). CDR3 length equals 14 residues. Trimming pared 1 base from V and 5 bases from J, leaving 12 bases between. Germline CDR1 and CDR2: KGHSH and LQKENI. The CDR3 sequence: CASSPLGRGDEQYF. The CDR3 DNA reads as TGTGCCAGCTCACCACTAGGCAGGGGAGACGAGCAGTACTTC.

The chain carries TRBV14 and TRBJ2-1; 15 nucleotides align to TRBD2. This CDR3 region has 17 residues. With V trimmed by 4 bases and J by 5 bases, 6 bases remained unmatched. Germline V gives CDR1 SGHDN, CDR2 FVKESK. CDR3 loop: CASSRVGLAGGHNEQFF. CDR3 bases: TGTGCCAGCAGCCGCGTGGGACTAGCGGGAGGTCACAATGAGCAGTTCTTC.

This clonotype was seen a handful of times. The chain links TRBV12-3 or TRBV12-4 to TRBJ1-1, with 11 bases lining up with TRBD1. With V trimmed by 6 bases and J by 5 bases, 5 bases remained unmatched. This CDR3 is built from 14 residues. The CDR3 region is CASRGTGGYTEAFF. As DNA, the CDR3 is TGTGCCAGCAGGGGGACAGGGGGGTATACTGAAGCTTTCTTT.